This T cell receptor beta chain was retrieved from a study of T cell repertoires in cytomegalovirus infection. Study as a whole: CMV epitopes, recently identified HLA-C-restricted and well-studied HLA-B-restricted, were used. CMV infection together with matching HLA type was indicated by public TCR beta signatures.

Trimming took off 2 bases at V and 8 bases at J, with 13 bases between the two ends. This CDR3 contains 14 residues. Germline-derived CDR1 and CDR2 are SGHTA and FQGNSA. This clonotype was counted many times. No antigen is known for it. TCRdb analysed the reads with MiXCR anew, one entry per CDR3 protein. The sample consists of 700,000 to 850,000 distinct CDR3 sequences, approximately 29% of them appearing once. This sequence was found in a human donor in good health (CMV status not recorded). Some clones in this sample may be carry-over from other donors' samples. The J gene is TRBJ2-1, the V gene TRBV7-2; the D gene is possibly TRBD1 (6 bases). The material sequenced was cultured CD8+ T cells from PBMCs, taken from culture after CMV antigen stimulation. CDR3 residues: CASSLLQGKDEQFF. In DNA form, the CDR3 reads TGTGCCAGCAGCTTATTACAGGGAAAGGATGAGCAGTTCTTC.